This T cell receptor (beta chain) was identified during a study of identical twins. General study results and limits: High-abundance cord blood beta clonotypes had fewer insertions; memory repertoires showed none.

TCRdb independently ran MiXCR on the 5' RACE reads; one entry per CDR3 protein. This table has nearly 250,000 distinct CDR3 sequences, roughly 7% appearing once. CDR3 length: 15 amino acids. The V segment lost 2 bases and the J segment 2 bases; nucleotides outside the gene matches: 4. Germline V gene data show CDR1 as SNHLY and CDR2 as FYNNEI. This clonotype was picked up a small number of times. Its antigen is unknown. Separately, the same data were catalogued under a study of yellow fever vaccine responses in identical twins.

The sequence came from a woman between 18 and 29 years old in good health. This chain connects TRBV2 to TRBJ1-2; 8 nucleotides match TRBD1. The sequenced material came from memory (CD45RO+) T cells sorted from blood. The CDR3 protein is CASSERQGANYGYTF. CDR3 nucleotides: TGTGCCAGCAGTGAAAGGCAGGGGGCCAACTATGGCTACACCTTC.